A single sample is the source of the 32 T cell receptor beta chains below, sequenced in a study of control samples from healthy donors and cancer patients. Some clones are missing from TCRdb's copy, which holds only in-frame ones; the method was immunoSEQ multiplex PCR. The sample shows roughly 50,000 clones, around 95% of them seen only once. Material: blood. Every receptor here comes from a woman aged 30 to 39 in good health.

V gene TRBV28 combines with J gene TRBJ1-5; D might be TRBD1 (6 bases). Per germline, CDR1 MDHEN and CDR2 SYDVKM. This CDR3 has 13 residues. V lost 8 bases, J lost 4 bases, and 12 bases lay in between. CDR3 sequence reads: CASSQGWNQPQHF. The DNA of the CDR3 is TGTGCCAGCTCGCAGGGGTGGAATCAGCCCCAGCATTTT.

The chain couples TRBV10-3 to TRBJ1-2; D is unclear. The CDR3 contains 14 residues. The germline CDR1 and CDR2 sequences are ENHRY and SYGVKD. The V end was cut by 4 bases, the J end by 4 bases, with 13 bases between. The CDR3 reads CAISARTDRYGYTF. DNA for the CDR3: TGTGCCATCAGTGCCCGGACCGACCGCTATGGCTACACCTTC.

The chain links TRBV6-5 to TRBJ1-4; no clear D gene. The V gene lost 2 bases and the J gene lost 12 bases, with 22 bases spanning the gap. The CDR3 contains 16 residues. Germline V gene sequence: CDR1 MNHEY, CDR2 SVGAGI. The CDR3 here is CASSYLNLGAGGELFF. DNA for the CDR3: TGTGCCAGCAGTTACCTCAATTTGGGAGCGGGTGGGGAACTGTTTTTT.

The CDR3 loop reads CASSLLAGVGNEQFF. The CDR3 nucleotides are TGTGCCAGCAGTTTACTAGCGGGGGTAGGAAATGAGCAGTTCTTC. This rearrangement joins TRBV6-5 to TRBJ2-1; 11 bases are shared with TRBD2. The CDR3 loop spans 15 amino acids. CDR1 is MNHEY, CDR2 SVGAGI, per germline. After removal of 4 bases from V and 7 bases from J, the junction contained 6 bases not matched to a gene.

The chain recombines TRBV27 with TRBJ2-1; no clear D gene. CDR1 MNHEY and CDR2 SMNVEV come from the germline V gene (reference sequence). This CDR3 spans 13 amino acids. V was clipped by 4 bases and J by 5 bases, with 9 bases between them. CDR3 residues: CASSWSRDNEQFF. Written as DNA, the CDR3 is TGTGCCAGCAGTTGGTCCCGAGACAATGAGCAGTTCTTC.

The chain carries TRBV4-1 and TRBJ1-5; unclear D gene. V lost 0 bases and J 1 base, leaving 1 base between the germline ends. Germline V gene lookup returns CDR1 MGHRA and CDR2 YSYEKL. This CDR3 region has 13 residues. CDR3 in DNA: TGCGCCAGCAGCCAAGACAGCAATCAGCCCCAGCATTTT. It specifies CASSQDSNQPQHF.

The rearrangement joins TRBV6-8 to TRBJ2-7; D may be TRBD2 (5 bases). The length of the CDR3 is 15 residues. Germline assignment: CDR1 MNHGY and CDR2 SAAAGT. V gave up 2 bases and J gave up 4 bases, with 15 bases separating them. CDR3 amino acids: CASSYKAEEKYEQYF. The CDR3 DNA follows: TGTGCCAGCAGTTACAAAGCGGAGGAGAAATACGAGCAGTACTTC.

The V call is TRBV7-8, the J call TRBJ2-5; TRBD1 is a possible D gene (5 bases). Germline CDR1 reads SGHVS; CDR2 reads FQNEAQ. Trimming cost V 2 bases and J 2 bases, with 6 bases left between them. This CDR3 comprises 13 residues. The CDR3, as DNA: TGTGCCAGCAGCTTAAACAGGCAAGAGACCCAGTACTTC. It is translated as CASSLNRQETQYF.

Worth noting for this clone: A read error may produce the germline difference seen at one junction end. The chain joins TRBV27 to TRBJ1-5; D perhaps matches TRBD1 (5 bases). This CDR3 comprises 15 residues. Germline values: CDR1 MNHEY, CDR2 SMNVEV (reference sequence). CDR3 in DNA: TGTGCCGGCAGTTCCTTGGGGCTGGGTGGCCAGCCCCAGCATTTT. Translating gives CAGSSLGLGGQPQHF.

V and J are TRBV29-1 and TRBJ2-1; TRBD2 agrees at 9 bases. Trimming took 6 bases from V and 4 from J; bases not matched to a gene: 4. CDR1 and CDR2 from the germline V gene are SQVTM and ANQGSEA. The CDR3 is 13 amino acids. DNA for the CDR3: TGCAGCGTGCCCCTAGCGGGATACAATGAGCAGTTCTTC. This translates into CSVPLAGYNEQFF.

The chain links TRBV3-1 (or the pseudogene TRBV3-2) to TRBJ1-6; D call uncertain. V lost 1 base and J lost 10, with 11 bases in between. CDR3 length equals 14 residues. The germline V gene has CDR1 LGHDT and CDR2 YNNKEL (reference sequence). CDR3 coding DNA: TGTGCCAGCAGCCAAGTAGCGGGTAACTCACCCCTCCACTTT. This gives the protein CASSQVAGNSPLHF.

This sequence joins TRBV5-6 and TRBJ1-4; D unresolved. V was shortened by 0 bases and J by 7 bases, with 16 bases between the two germline ends. The CDR3 is made up of 16 amino acids. CDR1 and CDR2 (germline): SGHDT, YYEEEE. CDR3: CASSLGRSAGGEKLFF. The CDR3 DNA is TGTGCCAGCAGCTTGGGCAGGTCCGCAGGAGGTGAAAAACTGTTTTTT.

The chain recombines TRBV18 with TRBJ1-1; no firm D call. The germline gives CDR1 KGHSH, CDR2 LQKENI. This CDR3 contains 13 residues. V lost 5 bases, J lost 4 bases, and 11 bases lay in between. The CDR3 spells CASSEGAGTEAFF. The CDR3 DNA is TGTGCCAGCTCAGAAGGTGCGGGCACTGAAGCTTTCTTT.

The rearrangement uses TRBV19 and TRBJ1-2, with 7 positions matching TRBD1. CDR3 length equals 15 residues. Trimming cost V 4 bases and J 4 bases; bases outside gene matches: 9. Germline CDR1 and CDR2: LNHDA and SQIVND (reference sequence). In nucleotides, the CDR3 is TGTGCCAGTAGTACCGGCTTTGACAGGGCCTATGGCTACACCTTC. Encoded protein: CASSTGFDRAYGYTF.

The chain carries TRBV28 and TRBJ1-1; the match to TRBD1 covers 9 bases. The J segment lost 4 bases and the V segment lost 2 bases, leaving 2 bases of the junction unmatched. The germline V gene has CDR1 MDHEN and CDR2 SYDVKM. The CDR3 contains 14 residues. This CDR3 is CASSLRDRATEAFF. The CDR3 DNA reads as TGTGCCAGCAGTTTAAGGGACAGGGCCACTGAAGCTTTCTTT.

This chain joins TRBV30 and TRBJ1-5; D not certain. The V gene lost 3 bases and the J gene lost 0 bases, with 9 bases spanning the gap. This CDR3 contains 14 residues. CDR1 and CDR2 from the germline V gene are GTSNPN and SVGIG (reference sequence). The CDR3 here is CAWSDMDSNQPQHF. In nucleotides, the CDR3 is TGTGCCTGGAGCGACATGGATAGCAATCAGCCCCAGCATTTT.

The chain combines TRBV6-5 with TRBJ1-4, with 8 bases aligning to TRBD1. V trimming: 0 bases; J trimming: 1 base; junction bases outside the gene matches: 1. The length of the CDR3 is 16 residues. CDR1 MNHEY and CDR2 SVGAGI come from the germline V gene. The CDR3 nucleotides read TGTGCCAGCAGTTACTCGGGGACAGGAACTAATGAAAAACTGTTTTTT. Encoded protein: CASSYSGTGTNEKLFF.

The gene calls are TRBV11-3 and TRBJ1-1; D possibly corresponds to TRBD1 (5 bases). The germline V gene encodes CDR1 SGHNT and CDR2 YENEEA. The length of the CDR3 is 13 residues. Between the trimmed V and J ends, which lost 5 bases and 4 bases, there was a span of 11 bases. CDR3 nucleotides: TGTGCCAGCAGCGACAGTGGAGGCACTGAAGCTTTCTTT. The encoded protein is CASSDSGGTEAFF.

The chain recombines TRBV6-2 or TRBV6-3 with TRBJ1-2; tentatively, D is TRBD1 (5 bases). Trimming cost V 1 base and J 4 bases, with 10 bases left between them. The CDR3 runs 14 residues. Germline values: CDR1 MNHEY, CDR2 SVGEGT. The chain's CDR3 is CASSYLNQGYGYTF. The CDR3 coding sequence is TGTGCCAGCAGTTACTTGAACCAGGGCTATGGCTACACCTTC.

The chain has TRBV7-9 and TRBJ2-1; D is undetermined. Germline values: CDR1 SEHNR, CDR2 FQNEAQ (reference sequence). Trimming left V 5 bases short and J 5 bases short, with 16 bases between. This CDR3 has 15 residues. The CDR3 loop is CASSQLTWWDNEQFF. As DNA, the CDR3 is TGTGCCAGCAGCCAACTGACTTGGTGGGACAATGAGCAGTTCTTC. Variable domain in full (rest from reference TRBV7-9 and TRBJ2-1): DTGVSQNPRHKITKRGQNVTFRCDPISEHNRLYWYRQTLGQGPEFLTYFQNEAQLEKSRLLSDRFSAERPKGSFSTLEIQRTEQGDSAMYLCASSQLTWWDNEQFFGPGTRLTVL.

The rearrangement links TRBV5-1 to TRBJ2-5; a weak D match, TRBD2 (5 bases). The germline gives CDR1 SGHRS, CDR2 YFSETQ. The CDR3 is 14 amino acids. Trimming took 4 bases from V and 4 from J, leaving 14 bases between them. CDR3 nucleotide sequence: TGCGCCAGCAGCCCGCGCCGGGGAACAGAGACCCAGTACTTC. It specifies CASSPRRGTETQYF.

The chain combines TRBV9 with TRBJ1-6, with D possibly matching TRBD1 (6 bases). In germline, CDR1 is SGDLS, CDR2 YYNGEE. Trimming took off 0 bases at V and 5 bases at J, with 15 bases between the two ends. This CDR3 contains 17 residues. The CDR3 nucleotides read TGTGCCAGCAGCGTAGGTCCCACACAGGGTGATAATTCACCCCTCCACTTT. It codes for CASSVGPTQGDNSPLHF. Variable domain in full (rest from reference TRBV9 and TRBJ1-6): DSGVTQTPKHLITATGQRVTLRCSPRSGDLSVYWYQQSLDQGLQFLIQYYNGEERAKGNILERFSAQQFPDLHSELNLSSLELGDSALYFCASSVGPTQGDNSPLHFGNGTRLTVT.

V is TRBV27 and J is TRBJ2-1; the match to TRBD1 covers 7 bases. Germline CDR1 is MNHEY and CDR2 is SMNVEV (reference sequence). Trimming took 5 bases from V and 0 from J; bases not matched to a gene: 4. The CDR3 has 15 amino acids. CDR3 sequence reads: CASSPTGSSYNEQFF. Written as DNA, the CDR3 is TGTGCCAGCAGTCCGACAGGGAGCTCCTACAATGAGCAGTTCTTC.

The V and J genes are TRBV27 and TRBJ2-2, with 7 bases matching TRBD1. Germline V lookup: CDR1 MNHEY, CDR2 SMNVEV (reference sequence). V dropped 6 bases and J dropped 6; count of bases not matched to a gene: 7. The CDR3 contains 14 residues. CDR3 DNA sequence: TGTGCCAGCAGACTAACAGGGGTGGCCGGGGAGCTGTTTTTT. It yields the protein CASRLTGVAGELFF.

The J gene is TRBJ2-7, the V gene TRBV4-1; D unresolved. The germline V and J ends were trimmed by 0 bases and 0 bases, with 6 bases remaining between them. This CDR3 is 14 amino acids long. The germline CDR1 and CDR2 sequences are MGHRA and YSYEKL. CDR3 loop: CASSQEGGSYEQYF. Here the CDR3 DNA reads TGCGCCAGCAGCCAAGAAGGCGGCTCCTACGAGCAGTACTTC.

The chain has TRBV11-1 and TRBJ2-7; 8 bases map to TRBD1. CDR1 and CDR2 from the germline V gene are SGHAT and FQDESV (reference sequence). This CDR3 has 15 amino acids. V was pared by 3 bases and J by 5 bases, with 9 bases of the junction left unmatched. The CDR3 DNA follows: TGTGCCAGCAGCTTTGTCGGGACAGGAGGTCACGAGCAGTACTTC. Its translation is CASSFVGTGGHEQYF. The full variable domain, with the rest looked up from reference TRBV11-1 and TRBJ2-7, is EAEVAQSPRYKITEKSQAVAFWCDPISGHATLYWYRQILGQGPELLVQFQDESVVDDSQLPKDRFSAERLKGVDSTLKIQPAELGDSAMYLCASSFVGTGGHEQYFGPGTRLTVT.

The chain couples TRBV15 to TRBJ1-4, with 8 bases matching TRBD1. J was trimmed by 5 bases and V by 1 base; bases with no gene match: 3. Germline V CDR1 and CDR2: LNHNV, YYDKDF (reference sequence). The CDR3 has 15 amino acids. CDR3 loop: CATSRVQGVNEKLFF. Here the CDR3 DNA reads TGTGCCACCAGCAGAGTACAGGGGGTCAATGAAAAACTGTTTTTT. The whole variable domain, remainder taken from reference TRBV15 and TRBJ1-4, is DAMVIQNPRYQVTQFGKPVTLSCSQTLNHNVMYWYQQKSSQAPKLLFHYYDKDFNNEADTPDNFQSRRPNTSFCFLDIRSPGLGDTAMYLCATSRVQGVNEKLFFGSGTQLSVL.

The chain uses TRBV9 and TRBJ2-5, with D hard to call. CDR3 length: 14 amino acids. Germline V gives CDR1 SGDLS, CDR2 YYNGEE. Trimming pared 0 bases from V and 5 bases from J, leaving 11 bases between. CDR3 sequence: CASSVGEWAETQYF. CDR3 DNA: TGTGCCAGCAGCGTAGGAGAATGGGCCGAGACCCAGTACTTC.

CDR3 in amino acids: CASSSLSGLGIYEQYF. The CDR3 coding sequence is TGTGCCAGCAGCTCCTTAAGTGGGCTAGGGATTTACGAGCAGTACTTC. The chain links TRBV7-2 to TRBJ2-7, with unresolved D. This CDR3 comprises 16 residues. Trimming pared 4 bases from V and 4 bases from J, leaving 20 bases between. Germline V gene data show CDR1 as SGHTA and CDR2 as FQGNSA.

The chain couples TRBV27 to TRBJ2-1, with TRBD2 as a possible D gene (6 bases). Per the germline V gene, CDR1 is MNHEY and CDR2 is SMNVEV (reference sequence). The CDR3 runs to 11 residues. V was trimmed by 9 bases and J by 8 bases, leaving 11 bases between them. The CDR3 spells CASGGVDEQFF. The CDR3 DNA is TGTGCCAGTGGAGGGGTGGATGAGCAGTTCTTC.

This clone was found a few times. The chain employs TRBV6-1 and TRBJ2-3, with 8 bases that match TRBD1. This CDR3 has 15 amino acids. V was clipped by 3 bases and J by 1 base; unmatched bases: 3. Looked up from germline, CDR1 is MNHNS and CDR2 is SASEGT. DNA for the CDR3: TGTGCCAGCAGTGACCAGACAGGGGGCACAGATACGCAGTATTTT. As protein: CASSDQTGGTDTQYF.

The V and J genes are TRBV6-5 and TRBJ2-2, with a tentative D call TRBD1 (6 bases). The CDR3 totals 15 residues. V was trimmed by 10 bases and J by 0 bases, leaving 15 bases between them. Per germline, CDR1 MNHEY and CDR2 SVGAGI. CDR3 sequence (DNA): TGTGCCACCATCGCCGGGACACCGAACACCGGGGAGCTGTTTTTT. It codes for CATIAGTPNTGELFF.